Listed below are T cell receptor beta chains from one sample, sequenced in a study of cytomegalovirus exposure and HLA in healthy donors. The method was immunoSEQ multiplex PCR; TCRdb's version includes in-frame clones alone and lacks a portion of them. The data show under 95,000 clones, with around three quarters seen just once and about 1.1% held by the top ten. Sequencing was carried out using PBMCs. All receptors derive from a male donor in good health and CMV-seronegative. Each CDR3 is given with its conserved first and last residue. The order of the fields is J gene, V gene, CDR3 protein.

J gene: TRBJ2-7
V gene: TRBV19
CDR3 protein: CASSIGAGLNSYEQYF

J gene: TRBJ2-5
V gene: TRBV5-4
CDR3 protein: CASSSGGAETQYF

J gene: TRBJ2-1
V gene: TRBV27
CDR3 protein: CASTPTTSVDNEQFF

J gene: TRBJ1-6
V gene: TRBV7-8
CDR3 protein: CASSHGVGRGNSPLHF

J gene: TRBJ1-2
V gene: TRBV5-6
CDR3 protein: CASSFPGFGYTF

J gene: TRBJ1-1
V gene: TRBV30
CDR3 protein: CAAARVGTEAFF

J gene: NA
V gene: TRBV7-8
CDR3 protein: CASSLVLGLAGGGNYNEQFF

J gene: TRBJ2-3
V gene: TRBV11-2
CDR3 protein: CASSQQWDKKTDTQYF

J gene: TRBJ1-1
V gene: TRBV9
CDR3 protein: CASSTSANTYTEAFF

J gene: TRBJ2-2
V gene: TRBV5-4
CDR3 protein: CASKASGANTGELFF

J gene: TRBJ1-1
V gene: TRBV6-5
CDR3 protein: CASRTPQRNTEAFF

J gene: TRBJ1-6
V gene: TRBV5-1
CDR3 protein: CASSSDINRSPLHF

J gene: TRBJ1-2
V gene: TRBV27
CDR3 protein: CASSLQQQGGGSYGYTF

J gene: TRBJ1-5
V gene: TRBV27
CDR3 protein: CASSPGTASLQLQPQHF

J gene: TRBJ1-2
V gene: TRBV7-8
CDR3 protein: CASSLGGTGIGYTF

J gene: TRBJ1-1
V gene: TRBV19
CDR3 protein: CASSIYDRGPNSEAFF

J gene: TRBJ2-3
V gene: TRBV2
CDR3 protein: CASKGTRGADTQYF

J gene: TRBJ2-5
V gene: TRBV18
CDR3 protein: CASTGQMETQYF

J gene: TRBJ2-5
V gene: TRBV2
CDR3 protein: CASSEPGRVGETQYF

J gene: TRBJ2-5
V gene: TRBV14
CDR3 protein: CASSATSGGARETQYF

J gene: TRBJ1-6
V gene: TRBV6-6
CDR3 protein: CASSYGGGNSPLHF

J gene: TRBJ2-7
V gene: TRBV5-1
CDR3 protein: CASSSDSGGVGYEQYF

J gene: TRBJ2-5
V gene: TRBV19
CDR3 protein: CASSGRWTIQETQYF

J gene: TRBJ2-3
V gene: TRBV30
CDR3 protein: CAWSGRGVDTQYF

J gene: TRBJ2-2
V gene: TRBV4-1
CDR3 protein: CASSQGGSLADTGELFF

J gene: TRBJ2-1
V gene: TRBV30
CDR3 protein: CAWKLQGSYNEQFF

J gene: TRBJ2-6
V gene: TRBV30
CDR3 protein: CACTSRTGLSGANVLTF

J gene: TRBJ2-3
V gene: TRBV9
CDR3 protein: CASSVDRFTDTQYF

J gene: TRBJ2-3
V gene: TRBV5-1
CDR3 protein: CASSLDGRAGTDTQYF

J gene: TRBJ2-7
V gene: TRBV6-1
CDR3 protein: CASSEISREAYEQYF

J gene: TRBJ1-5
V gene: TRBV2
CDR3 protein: CASSEVSVGLNQPQHF

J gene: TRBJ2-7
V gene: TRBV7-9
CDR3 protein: CASSPRDYYEQYF

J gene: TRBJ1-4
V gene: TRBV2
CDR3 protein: CATKWGAEQEKLFF

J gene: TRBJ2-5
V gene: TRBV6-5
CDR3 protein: CASRSSQETQYF

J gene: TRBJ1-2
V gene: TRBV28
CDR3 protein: CASSSASRVYGYTF

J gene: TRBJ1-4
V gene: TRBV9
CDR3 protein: CASSVAKSGKLFF

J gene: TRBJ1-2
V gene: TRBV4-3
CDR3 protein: CASSQVGYYGYPF

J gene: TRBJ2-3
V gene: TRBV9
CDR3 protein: CASSVSVSGTSHTQYF

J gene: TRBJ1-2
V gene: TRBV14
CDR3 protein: CASSLAGVYGYTF